This T cell receptor (beta chain) was profiled in a study of T-cell reconstitution after alpha-beta-depleted transplantation in children. Molecular barcoding with unique molecular identifiers was used for the TCRbeta library. MiXCR was run by TCRdb on the PCR reads, yielding one entry per CDR3 protein. The sample lists about a million distinct CDR3 sequences; under 30% were seen once. Turning to this clonotype: Antigen specificity is unknown.

Overall study findings and caveats: The main origin of T-cell counts and diversity one year after transplant was newly produced T cells. Where alpha-beta T cells came from about two months after transplant was reportedly several hundred expanded graft clones. Where some patients showed high TCRbeta diversity at day 60, it came from recipient T cells and thymic progenitors that had survived.

The V gene's germline CDR1 is SGHNT and CDR2 YYREEE (reference sequence). The CDR3 runs 12 residues. V was cut by 7 bases and J by 3 bases, with 10 bases left in between. Sequencing used PBMCs, mostly from graft donor cells, obtained 360 days after TCRalphabeta/CD19-depleted stem cell transplant. The chain combines TRBV5-4 with TRBJ1-1; D not resolved. This receptor was taken from a boy younger than two who had a stem cell transplant for SCID, so the T cells may come from the graft donor. In nucleotides, the CDR3 is TGTGCCAGCGCTTCCGGAGACACTGAAGCTTTCTTT. Protein product: CASASGDTEAFF.